This T cell receptor beta chain came from a study of blood T cell repertoires in COVID-19. Across the study: Sites across the United States, Italy and Spain contributed samples from acute and convalescent COVID-19. From T cells, B-cell-depleted T cells, or PBMCs came the material, which was cDNA or gDNA.

In the original workflow: Amplification from reference gene primers served as the basis for estimated nucleated cell counts. Assay: immunoSEQ multiplex PCR; the TCRdb copy retains only in-frame clones and omits some. V and J calls and clone size are as listed in that table; D and trimming were resolved from the DNA. This table has roughly 120,000 clones, 78% appearing once. In this sample, this clone turned up a few times. The germline V and J ends were trimmed by 2 bases and 8 bases, with 12 bases remaining between them. The germline V gene encodes CDR1 MNHEY and CDR2 SMNVEV (reference sequence). This CDR3 region has 14 residues.

The sequence derives from a man aged 65 to 79 with acute or convalescent COVID-19. This chain links TRBV27 with TRBJ1-4, with D possibly TRBD1 on 6 matching bases. The sample was peripheral blood. CDR3 in amino acids: CASSLGAGQEKLFF. As DNA, the CDR3 is TGTGCCAGCAGTTTAGGGGCAGGACAGGAAAAACTGTTTTTT.